This T cell receptor beta chain was captured in a study of T cell changes during pregnancy in multiple sclerosis. The repertoire was sequenced with immunoSEQ multiplex PCR; TCRdb's copy has only in-frame clones and lacks some. The table includes tens of thousands of clones, roughly 89% detected once. The CDR3 is 18 residues long. From germline, CDR1 is SQVTM and CDR2 ANQGSEA. The V end was cut by 4 bases, the J end by 2 bases, with 24 bases between. This clonotype was sampled from a female donor with multiple sclerosis, enrolled in a pregnancy study. Sequencing used CD8+ T cells from peripheral blood mononuclear cells, obtained in the first trimester of pregnancy. This sequence joins TRBV29-1 and TRBJ1-5, with a possible D match to TRBD1 (6 bases). The CDR3 loop reads CSVVYLDSVGTGNQPQHF. As DNA, the CDR3 is TGCAGCGTTGTTTATCTGGACAGTGTGGGGACGGGCAATCAGCCCCAGCATTTT.